This TCR beta chain was sequenced for a study of shared clonotypes between healthy human individuals. The germline V gene encodes CDR1 MNHNS and CDR2 SASEGT. CDR3 size: 16 residues. V lost 4 bases and J 3 bases, leaving 13 bases between the germline ends. TCRdb keeps only in-frame clones here, not all; method: immunoSEQ multiplex PCR. The table records 2 million to 2.5 million clones, over 85% of them present only once. The clonotype comes from a man aged 18 to 29 in good health. Some clones in this sample may be carry-over from other donors' samples. The V call is TRBV6-1, the J call TRBJ2-6; a possible D gene is TRBD1 (6 bases). The specimen sequenced was naive CD4+ T cells from PBMCs. Documented subset: CD45RA+ positively selected. CDR3 amino acids: CASSVVRGFGANVLTF. The CDR3 DNA reads as TGTGCCAGCAGTGTTGTCAGGGGATTTGGGGCCAACGTCCTGACTTTC.